This T cell receptor beta chain stems from a study of blood T cell repertoires in COVID-19. Study details: Sources were T cells, B-cell-depleted T cells, or PBMCs; the material itself was cDNA or gDNA.

Sequencing used immunoSEQ multiplex PCR; TCRdb keeps in-frame clones, though not all of them. Of approximately 72,000 clones in the sample, about nine tenths are singletons; the top ten hold under 15%. The sequencing input was peripheral blood. The source is an older woman with acute or convalescent COVID-19.

The CDR3 DNA follows: TGCGCCAGCAGCGCGGAGAACACCGGGGAGCTGTTTTTT. Translation gives CASSAENTGELFF. The rearrangement joins TRBV4-1 to TRBJ2-2; D unresolved. Germline V gene sequence: CDR1 MGHRA, CDR2 YSYEKL. Between the trimmed V and J ends, which lost 5 bases and 1 base, there was a span of 5 bases. This CDR3 spans 13 amino acids.